A selection of T cell receptor beta chains follows, all from one sample in a study of T cell changes during pregnancy in multiple sclerosis. Assay used: immunoSEQ multiplex PCR; TCRdb lists only in-frame clones, some missing. The sample has about 77,000 clones; more than 85% are singletons. This specimen was peripheral blood, taken after pregnancy. Source of these receptors: a female donor in good health, enrolled as a control in a pregnancy study. Each CDR3 is given with its conserved first and last residue. The order of the fields is J gene, V gene, clone size, D gene, CDR3 length, CDR3 DNA, CDR3 protein. A D gene is named only where the DNA matches it firmly. Rows may omit the clone size; those that give it use once, few, many or a size class.

j_call: TRBJ2-1
v_call: TRBV10-3
clone_size: NA
d_call: NA
cdr3_length: 15
cdr3_nt: TGTGCCATCAGTGAAGGGCAGGGGAGGGTGAATGAGCAGTTCTTC
cdr3_aa: CAISEGQGRVNEQFF

j_call: TRBJ2-2
v_call: TRBV5-1
clone_size: NA
d_call: NA
cdr3_length: 13
cdr3_nt: TGCGCCAGCAGCTTTTTACTCACCGGGGAGCTGTTTTTT
cdr3_aa: CASSFLLTGELFF

j_call: TRBJ1-5
v_call: TRBV29-1
clone_size: NA
d_call: NA
cdr3_length: 13
cdr3_nt: TGCAGCGTTGAGGAGGGATACAATCAGCCCCAGCATTTT
cdr3_aa: CSVEEGYNQPQHF

j_call: TRBJ2-1
v_call: TRBV6-5
clone_size: NA
d_call: TRBD2
cdr3_length: 15
cdr3_nt: TGTGCCAGCAGCCCCGGGACTAGCGGCCCCAATGAGCAGTTCTTC
cdr3_aa: CASSPGTSGPNEQFF

j_call: TRBJ1-3
v_call: TRBV2
clone_size: NA
d_call: NA
cdr3_length: 17
cdr3_nt: TGTGCCAGCAGTGAAGCGCGTGCTGACTTTTCAGGAAACACCATATATTTT
cdr3_aa: CASSEARADFSGNTIYF

j_call: TRBJ2-1
v_call: TRBV5-1
clone_size: NA
d_call: NA
cdr3_length: 13
cdr3_nt: TGCGCCAGCAGCTATCAGGGGCCGAGTGGGCAGTTCTTC
cdr3_aa: CASSYQGPSGQFF

j_call: TRBJ2-3
v_call: TRBV6-4
clone_size: NA
d_call: TRBD2
cdr3_length: 15
cdr3_nt: TGTGCCAGCAGTCCGACTAGCGGGAGCACAGATACGCAGTATTTT
cdr3_aa: CASSPTSGSTDTQYF

j_call: TRBJ2-3
v_call: TRBV4-3
clone_size: NA
d_call: TRBD2
cdr3_length: 18
cdr3_nt: TGCGCCAGCAGCCAAGTTCTGGCGGGAGGCTTGAGCACAGATACGCAGTATTTT
cdr3_aa: CASSQVLAGGLSTDTQYF

j_call: TRBJ2-3
v_call: TRBV7-2
clone_size: once
d_call: TRBD2
cdr3_length: 15
cdr3_nt: TGTGCCAGCAGCTTACGGCGGGGGGCCACAGATACGCAGTATTTT
cdr3_aa: CASSLRRGATDTQYF

j_call: TRBJ2-1
v_call: TRBV27
clone_size: NA
d_call: NA
cdr3_length: 13
cdr3_nt: TGTGCCAGCAGCCATTCCAGGGCAAGTGAGCAGTTCTTC
cdr3_aa: CASSHSRASEQFF

j_call: TRBJ2-1
v_call: TRBV27
clone_size: NA
d_call: TRBD2
cdr3_length: 15
cdr3_nt: TGTGCCAGCCTCCCCCTAGCGGGCCCCGGGAATGAGCAGTTCTTC
cdr3_aa: CASLPLAGPGNEQFF

j_call: TRBJ2-7
v_call: TRBV27
clone_size: NA
d_call: NA
cdr3_length: 15
cdr3_nt: TGTGCCAGCAGTTTTGCTACTCGGGTAGCCTACGAGCAGTACTTC
cdr3_aa: CASSFATRVAYEQYF

j_call: TRBJ2-1
v_call: TRBV6-5
clone_size: once
d_call: TRBD2
cdr3_length: 15
cdr3_nt: TGTGCCAGCAGTTACTCGGGACTAGGGGACAATGAGCAGTTCTTC
cdr3_aa: CASSYSGLGDNEQFF

j_call: TRBJ2-7
v_call: TRBV15
clone_size: NA
d_call: NA
cdr3_length: 14
cdr3_nt: TGTGCCACCAGCAGAGGGTTGCGGATCTACGAGCAGTACTTC
cdr3_aa: CATSRGLRIYEQYF

j_call: TRBJ2-2
v_call: TRBV6-4
clone_size: few
d_call: NA
cdr3_length: 13
cdr3_nt: TGTGCCAGCAGTGACAGGGGCACCGGGGAGCTGTTTTTT
cdr3_aa: CASSDRGTGELFF

j_call: TRBJ1-2
v_call: TRBV7-8
clone_size: NA
d_call: NA
cdr3_length: 14
cdr3_nt: TGTGCCAGCAGCTTAGCCCACAGGGAAGCGGGCTACACCTTC
cdr3_aa: CASSLAHREAGYTF

j_call: TRBJ2-5
v_call: TRBV28
clone_size: NA
d_call: TRBD1
cdr3_length: 14
cdr3_nt: TGTGCCAGCAGCGATTACAGGGGAAGCGAGACCCAGTACTTC
cdr3_aa: CASSDYRGSETQYF

j_call: TRBJ2-7
v_call: TRBV29-1
clone_size: NA
d_call: NA
cdr3_length: 11
cdr3_nt: TGCAGCGGCGGGGCCGGCTACGAGCAGTACTTC
cdr3_aa: CSGGAGYEQYF

j_call: TRBJ2-7
v_call: TRBV15
clone_size: NA
d_call: NA
cdr3_length: 15
cdr3_nt: TGTGCCACCAGCCCCCAGACAGAGAATTCCTACGAGCAGTACTTC
cdr3_aa: CATSPQTENSYEQYF

j_call: TRBJ2-1
v_call: TRBV18
clone_size: NA
d_call: TRBD1
cdr3_length: 15
cdr3_nt: TGTGCCAGCTCACCCCTCAGGGGGCACGAGAATGAGCAGTTCTTC
cdr3_aa: CASSPLRGHENEQFF

j_call: TRBJ2-7
v_call: TRBV7-2
clone_size: once
d_call: TRBD1
cdr3_length: 14
cdr3_nt: TGTGCCAGCAGCTTAGCGCTCAGGGGGAACGAGCAGTACTTC
cdr3_aa: CASSLALRGNEQYF

j_call: TRBJ2-3
v_call: TRBV6-5
clone_size: NA
d_call: NA
cdr3_length: 14
cdr3_nt: TGTGCCAGCAGTTTCGGAGGGTCACAAGATACGCAGTATTTT
cdr3_aa: CASSFGGSQDTQYF

j_call: TRBJ1-2
v_call: TRBV6-5
clone_size: NA
d_call: TRBD1
cdr3_length: 14
cdr3_nt: TGTGCCAGCAGTTATGGGGGACAGGGAGCTGGCTACACCTTC
cdr3_aa: CASSYGGQGAGYTF

j_call: TRBJ2-3
v_call: TRBV5-4
clone_size: NA
d_call: TRBD2
cdr3_length: 18
cdr3_nt: TGTGCCAGCAGCTTGAGCGGGGGGAGCCTAGCGGGCACAGATACGCAGTATTTT
cdr3_aa: CASSLSGGSLAGTDTQYF

j_call: TRBJ2-1
v_call: TRBV9
clone_size: NA
d_call: TRBD2
cdr3_length: 19
cdr3_nt: TGTGCCAGCAGCGTAGGTAAGCGGGGGCCTCCTGGCTCCTACAATGAGCAGTTCTTC
cdr3_aa: CASSVGKRGPPGSYNEQFF

j_call: TRBJ2-5
v_call: TRBV7-3
clone_size: NA
d_call: NA
cdr3_length: 12
cdr3_nt: TGTGCTCTCGACGGGGTCCCCCGACCTCAGTACTTC
cdr3_aa: CALDGVPRPQYF

j_call: TRBJ2-4
v_call: TRBV29-1
clone_size: NA
d_call: NA
cdr3_length: 16
cdr3_nt: TGCAGCGTCGAACCACTGACTCTCTTAAACCAAAACATTCAGTACTTC
cdr3_aa: CSVEPLTLLNQNIQYF

j_call: TRBJ1-5
v_call: TRBV7-2
clone_size: NA
d_call: TRBD1
cdr3_length: 17
cdr3_nt: TGTGCCAGCAGCTTATCGACAGGGGGTATAGGCAATCAGCCCCAGCATTTT
cdr3_aa: CASSLSTGGIGNQPQHF

j_call: TRBJ2-7
v_call: TRBV30
clone_size: NA
d_call: TRBD1
cdr3_length: 13
cdr3_nt: TGTGCCTGGAGTGGGGACAGGGGCTACGAGCAGTACTTC
cdr3_aa: CAWSGDRGYEQYF

j_call: TRBJ2-1
v_call: TRBV15
clone_size: NA
d_call: NA
cdr3_length: 13
cdr3_nt: TGTGCCACCAGCAGGCGGACTATCGATGAGCAGTTCTTC
cdr3_aa: CATSRRTIDEQFF